The 23 T cell receptor beta chains listed next were all sequenced from one sample in a study of shared clonotypes between healthy human individuals. Assay: immunoSEQ multiplex PCR; the TCRdb copy retains only in-frame clones and omits some. The table lists some 470,000 clones, around 78% of them singletons, with 13% in the top ten. The specimen was PBMCs. The receptors come from a woman in her thirties or forties in good health. Some clones in this sample may be carry-over from other donors' samples.

This chain uses TRBV10-3 with TRBJ1-1; the D gene is possibly TRBD1 (5 bases). The CDR3 contains 14 residues. Germline assignment: CDR1 ENHRY and CDR2 SYGVKD. Trimming removed 3 bases at V and 6 bases at J, with 14 bases between. DNA of the CDR3: TGTGCCATCAGTGACGGGACCCTGAGGGCTGAAGCTTTCTTT. It codes for CAISDGTLRAEAFF.

The chain carries TRBV29-1 and TRBJ2-5; tentatively, D is TRBD1 (6 bases). Looked up from germline, CDR1 is SQVTM and CDR2 is ANQGSEA. V lost 7 bases and J lost 2, with 11 bases in between. CDR3 length: 12 residues. CDR3 amino acids: CSARTDQETQYF. CDR3 coding DNA: TGCAGCGCTAGGACAGATCAAGAGACCCAGTACTTC.

In DNA, the CDR3 is TGTGCCAGCAGTGAATATGGTGAAACGAACACCGGGGAGCTGTTTTTT. Encoded protein: CASSEYGETNTGELFF. The chain uses TRBV6-1 and TRBJ2-2, with D unclear. The CDR3 is 16 amino acids. Trimming cost V 2 bases and J 0 bases, with 10 bases left between them. The germline V gene encodes CDR1 MNHNS and CDR2 SASEGT.

The V gene is TRBV11-2, the J gene TRBJ2-1; unclear D gene. From germline, CDR1 is SGHAT and CDR2 FQNNGV. The CDR3 loop spans 14 amino acids. V lost 0 bases and J lost 6, with 9 bases in between. CDR3 sequence (DNA): TGTGCCAGCAGCTTAGACTTCTTGTCCAATGAGCAGTTCTTC. Its translation: CASSLDFLSNEQFF.

With regard to this clone: With only one base between it and a far larger clone, this is likely a read error. CDR3 DNA sequence: TGTGCCAGTAGTATTGGGAGACAGCAGTACTTC. It is translated as CASSIGRQQYF. The chain is built from TRBV19 and TRBJ2-7, with D tentatively TRBD2 (5 bases). CDR3 length: 11 amino acids. CDR1 LNHDA and CDR2 SQIVND come from the germline V gene (reference sequence). V was cut by 3 bases and J by 8 bases, with 8 bases left in between.

J is TRBJ1-5 and V is TRBV6-1; D unresolved. The CDR3 runs to 14 residues. V lost 7 bases to trimming and J lost 0 bases, with 10 bases between them. Germline lookup yields CDR1 MNHNS and CDR2 SASEGT. In DNA form, the CDR3 reads TGTGCCAGCATTCTGAAAGTTAGCAATCAGCCCCAGCATTTT. Its translation: CASILKVSNQPQHF.

This clone was seen repeatedly, ten times or more. Different DNA sequences within this sample yield the same CDR3. This chain uses TRBV18 with TRBJ1-3; TRBD1 might be the D (5 bases). Germline CDR1 and CDR2: KGHSH and LQKENI. V lost 2 bases to trimming and J lost 0 bases, with 11 bases between them. The CDR3 has 16 amino acids. CDR3 in amino acids: CASSPAGPSSGNTIYF. The CDR3 DNA sequence: TGTGCCAGCTCACCAGCAGGGCCAAGCTCTGGAAACACCATATATTTT.

In nucleotides, the CDR3 is TGCGCCAGCAGCTTGGCCAACCAGGACTCTGGAAACACCATATATTTT. This encodes CASSLANQDSGNTIYF. This chain connects TRBV5-1 to TRBJ1-3; D is unclear. The CDR3 length is 16 residues. Deletions cut 0 bases from V and 0 bases from J, with 10 bases between. Germline CDR1 SGHRS, CDR2 YFSETQ.

This clone was seen a single time. The V call is TRBV7-9, the J call TRBJ2-5, with unresolved D. The CDR3 is 12 amino acids. Looked up from germline, CDR1 is SEHNR and CDR2 is FQNEAQ (reference sequence). Trimming took off 4 bases at V and 5 bases at J, with 8 bases between the two ends. The CDR3 coding sequence is TGTGCCAGCAGCTCCCCCTCCGAGACCCAGTACTTC. Translated: CASSSPSETQYF.

This CDR3 reads CSGAGGTEAFF. The DNA for the CDR3 is TGCAGCGGCGCGGGGGGTACTGAAGCTTTCTTT. The J gene is TRBJ1-1, the V gene TRBV29-1; possible D gene TRBD1, 5 bases. The CDR3 spans 11 residues. Germline loops: CDR1 SQVTM, CDR2 ANQGSEA. V gave up 7 bases and J gave up 5 bases, with 11 bases separating them.

In its sample, this clone was seen a few times. V usage is TRBV19 and J usage is TRBJ2-7, with 8 bases lining up with TRBD2. CDR3 size: 18 residues. The V segment lost 11 bases and the J segment 3 bases; nucleotides outside the gene matches: 24. Germline V lookup: CDR1 LNHDA, CDR2 SQIVND (reference sequence). The DNA for the CDR3 is TGTGCCCCCAATGGGGCGGGAGGTTGCTACCAGCGGAACTACGAGCAGTACTTC. It yields the protein CAPNGAGGCYQRNYEQYF.

The chain is built from TRBV19 and TRBJ2-1; 10 nucleotides align to TRBD1. J gave up 4 bases and V 9 bases, and 6 bases lay outside the gene matches. This CDR3 has 14 amino acids. CDR1 and CDR2 from the germline V gene are LNHDA and SQIVND (reference sequence). The CDR3 bases are TGTGCCAGCCGACAGGGGGCGGGTTACAATGAGCAGTTCTTC. Amino acids: CASRQGAGYNEQFF. The full variable domain, with the rest looked up from reference TRBV19 and TRBJ2-1, is DGGITQSPKYLFRKEGQNVTLSCEQNLNHDAMYWYRQDPGQGLRLIYYSQIVNDFQKGDIAEGYSVSREKKESFPLTVTSAQKNPTAFYLCASRQGAGYNEQFFGPGTRLTVL.

This clone was seen a handful of times. The chain combines TRBV27 with TRBJ2-5; D may be TRBD2 (6 bases). Per the germline V gene, CDR1 is MNHEY and CDR2 is SMNVEV (reference sequence). Trimming pared 4 bases from V and 4 bases from J, leaving 13 bases between. CDR3 length equals 14 residues. In DNA, the CDR3 is TGTGCCAGCAGTTCCTTAGCGGCCCGAGAGACCCAGTACTTC. This encodes CASSSLAARETQYF.

About this clone itself: This same CDR3 is encoded by further DNA sequences in the sample. V and J are TRBV7-3 and TRBJ2-5; the D is unclear. Trimming left V 0 bases short and J 3 bases short, with 5 bases between. This CDR3 is built from 13 residues. The germline V gene has CDR1 SGHTA and CDR2 FQGTGA. The CDR3: CASSLTREETQYF. The CDR3 DNA reads TGTGCCAGCAGCTTAACTCGCGAAGAGACCCAGTACTTC.

The chain combines TRBV11-2 with TRBJ2-5, with D possibly TRBD2 on 6 matching bases. CDR3 length: 14 residues. Germline CDR1 and CDR2: SGHAT and FQNNGV. The V gene lost 4 bases and the J gene lost 9 bases, with 18 bases spanning the gap. CDR3 residues: CASSSGGLRLPQYF. In DNA, the CDR3 is TGTGCCAGCAGCTCCGGGGGACTCCGGCTGCCCCAGTACTTC. Supplemented by reference TRBV11-2 and TRBJ2-5, the full variable domain reads EAGVAQSPRYKIIEKRQSVAFWCNPISGHATLYWYQQILGQGPKLLIQFQNNGVVDDSQLPKDRFSAERLKGVDSTLKIQPAKLEDSAVYLCASSSGGLRLPQYFGPGTRLLVL.

This clone was seen only once. The J gene is TRBJ2-2, the V gene TRBV7-3; TRBD1 or TRBD2 may be the D gene (5 bases each). This CDR3 is 16 amino acids long. CDR1 is SGHTA, CDR2 FQGTGA, per germline. Trimming took off 5 bases at V and 4 bases at J, with 17 bases between the two ends. The CDR3 protein is CASSPPGASSTGELFF. Here the CDR3 DNA reads TGTGCCAGCAGCCCCCCTGGGGCTAGCAGCACCGGGGAGCTGTTTTTT.

The V call is TRBV7-8, the J call TRBJ2-1; D is perhaps TRBD1 (5 bases). Germline values: CDR1 SGHVS, CDR2 FQNEAQ. The CDR3 extends over 15 amino acids. V was clipped by 0 bases and J by 9 bases, with 15 bases between them. The CDR3 region is CASSLAYRTGGEQFF. CDR3 sequence (DNA): TGTGCCAGCAGCTTAGCTTACAGAACAGGCGGTGAGCAGTTCTTC.

This chain connects TRBV18 to TRBJ2-5, with a weak D call TRBD1 (6 bases). The CDR3 spans 15 residues. Germline values: CDR1 KGHSH, CDR2 LQKENI. Trimming left V 3 bases short and J 5 bases short, with 16 bases between. Here the CDR3 reads CASSPGTQQMETQYF. CDR3 in DNA: TGTGCCAGCTCACCCGGGACACAACAAATGGAGACCCAGTACTTC.

With respect to this clone: This same CDR3 is encoded by further DNA sequences in the sample. The chain joins TRBV5-1 to TRBJ2-5; D uncertain. The CDR3 consists of 12 residues. The V and J ends lost 1 base and 2 bases respectively, with 3 bases between them. In germline, CDR1 is SGHRS, CDR2 YFSETQ. CDR3 in DNA: TGCGCCAGCAGCTTGTATCAAGAGACCCAGTACTTC. It encodes CASSLYQETQYF.

The chain couples TRBV5-1 to TRBJ2-1; D is unresolved. The CDR3 has 15 residues. V lost 6 bases, J lost 2 bases, and 15 bases lay in between. Germline V gene data show CDR1 as SGHRS and CDR2 as YFSETQ. The CDR3: CASIRTESAYNEQFF. CDR3 nucleotide sequence: TGCGCCAGCATACGGACCGAAAGTGCCTACAATGAGCAGTTCTTC.

Written as DNA, the CDR3 is TGTGCCAGCAGTTCGGGGAGGCTCCTCTATGGCTACACCTTC. This translates into CASSSGRLLYGYTF. The chain recombines TRBV28 with TRBJ1-2, with unresolved D. The germline V gene encodes CDR1 MDHEN and CDR2 SYDVKM. CDR3 length equals 14 residues. V lost 4 bases to trimming and J lost 4 bases, with 13 bases between them.

V gene TRBV6-4 combines with J gene TRBJ2-3; D gene ambiguous. Germline assignment: CDR1 MRHNA and CDR2 SNTAGT. This CDR3 has 13 residues. V was shortened by 0 bases and J by 4 bases, with 5 bases between the two germline ends. The CDR3 DNA reads as TGTGCCAGCAGTGACTCGTCCGCAGATACGCAGTATTTT. Protein: CASSDSSADTQYF.

This clone was seen just once. The V and J genes are TRBV7-9 and TRBJ1-3; no firm D call. The CDR3 extends over 14 amino acids. Germline CDR1 reads SEHNR; CDR2 reads FQNEAQ (reference sequence). V lost 1 base and J 4 bases, leaving 8 bases between the germline ends. This chain's CDR3 is CASSLGGLGNTIYF. CDR3 in DNA: TGTGCCAGCAGCTTAGGAGGTTTGGGAAACACCATATATTTT.